Listed below are T cell receptor beta chains from one sample, sequenced in a study of graft-versus-host responses after intestinal transplantation. Using immunoSEQ multiplex PCR, the repertoire was profiled, and TCRdb retains in-frame clones only, with some absent. The sample records fewer than 10,000 clones, less than 80% being singletons. The sample consisted of ileum tissue, taken less than 550 days after intestinal transplant. Receptor source: a human patient who received an intestinal transplant, so some T cells may come from the graft donor. Each CDR3 is given with its conserved first and last residue. The D gene is left open where the match is weak. The listing skips clone size in some rows; elsewhere it reads once, few, many or a size class.

TRBD2	TRBV7-2	TRBJ2-5	NA	CASRAPGLAGVETQYF	TGTGCCAGCAGGGCCCCGGGACTAGCGGGCGTAGAGACCCAGTACTTC
TRBD1	TRBV27	TRBJ2-7	NA	CASRRDRVSYEQYF	TGTGCCAGCAGACGGGACAGGGTATCCTACGAGCAGTACTTC
NA	TRBV4-3	TRBJ1-5	NA	CASSQEARLRSPQHF	TGCGCCAGCAGCCAAGAGGCCCGGCTCCGTTCGCCCCAGCATTTT
NA	TRBV9	TRBJ1-4	NA	CASSAGHSNEKLFF	TGTGCCAGCAGCGCCGGACACTCTAATGAAAAACTGTTTTTT
NA	TRBV28	TRBJ1-4	once	CASSLYGATNEKLFF	TGTGCCAGCAGTTTATATGGGGCAACTAATGAAAAACTGTTTTTT
NA	TRBV21-1	TRBJ2-7	few	CASSKGGEQYF	TGTGCCAGCAGCAAAGGGGGCGAGCAGTACTTC
NA	TRBV6-1	TRBJ2-7	few	CASTPGPFVEQYF	TGTGCCTCCACCCCGGGACCGTTTGTGGAGCAGTACTTC
NA	TRBV6-4	TRBJ1-5	NA	CASARTVGQPQHF	TGTGCCAGCGCCCGGACGGTCGGGCAGCCCCAGCATTTT
NA	TRBV21-1	TRBJ2-7	NA	CASSSWTSGREKQYF	TGTGCCAGCAGCAGCTGGACTAGCGGGAGGGAAAAGCAGTACTTC
TRBD1	TRBV6-1	TRBJ2-7	once	CASSPRTGGSYEQYF	TGTGCCAGCAGTCCGCGGACAGGGGGGTCCTACGAGCAGTACTTC
NA	TRBV27	TRBJ1-6	NA	CASSLSSAGASYNSPLHF	TGTGCCAGCAGTTTATCGTCCGCAGGCGCCTCCTATAATTCACCCCTCCACTTT
NA	TRBV27	TRBJ2-7	few	CASSFEGVGGEQYF	TGTGCCAGCAGTTTTGAGGGGGTTGGGGGCGAGCAGTACTTC
TRBD1	TRBV19	TRBJ1-1	NA	CASTYTGGTDEAFF	TGTGCCAGTACCTACACAGGGGGCACAGATGAAGCTTTCTTT
TRBD2	TRBV4-2	TRBJ2-3	NA	CASSQAVLAGVRGSTDTQYF	TGTGCCAGCAGCCAAGCAGTCCTAGCGGGAGTTAGGGGAAGCACAGATACGCAGTATTTT
NA	TRBV4-3	TRBJ1-6	NA	CASSQEGSKESYNSPLHF	TGCGCCAGCAGCCAAGAAGGGTCGAAGGAATCCTATAATTCACCCCTCCACTTT
NA	TRBV11-2	TRBJ2-3	NA	CASSPRDNTQYF	TGTGCCAGCAGCCCCCGGGACAATACGCAGTATTTT
NA	TRBV11-2	TRBJ1-6	NA	CASRGDSYNSPLHF	TGTGCCAGCAGAGGGGACTCCTATAATTCACCCCTCCACTTT
TRBD2	TRBV7-9	TRBJ2-5	NA	CASSPVGSGSELGQETQYF	TGTGCCAGCAGCCCCGTGGGGAGCGGGAGTGAGTTGGGACAAGAGACCCAGTACTTC
TRBD1	TRBV7-9	TRBJ2-2	few	CASSTATGAPNTGELFF	TGTGCCAGCAGCACCGCGACAGGGGCTCCTAACACCGGGGAGCTGTTTTTT
NA	TRBV2	TRBJ1-1	NA	CASKWSSTEAFF	TGTGCCAGCAAGTGGAGTTCCACTGAAGCTTTCTTT
TRBD1	TRBV18	TRBJ1-2	NA	CASSPSTGARNYTF	TGTGCCAGCTCACCTTCGACAGGGGCTAGGAACTACACCTTC
NA	TRBV5-1	TRBJ2-1	NA	CASSLLRNEQFF	TGCGCCAGCAGCTTGCTCCGGAATGAGCAGTTCTTC
TRBD1	TRBV4-1	TRBJ1-6	NA	CASSHRIWTGSSSPLHF	TGCGCCAGCAGCCACAGAATCTGGACAGGGAGTAGTTCACCCCTCCACTTT
NA	TRBV7-2	TRBJ1-1	once	CASSFGHPMNTEAFF	TGTGCCAGCAGCTTCGGACACCCCATGAACACTGAAGCTTTCTTT
NA	TRBV5-5	TRBJ2-5	NA	CASSLGSQETQYF	TGTGCCAGCAGCCTGGGGTCTCAAGAGACCCAGTACTTC
NA	TRBV5-1	TRBJ2-1	NA	CASSGTSSYNEQFF	TGCGCCAGCAGCGGGACGAGCTCCTACAATGAGCAGTTCTTC
TRBD1	TRBV19	TRBJ2-6	NA	CASSTGQGDRANVLTF	TGTGCCAGTAGTACGGGACAGGGAGATCGGGCCAACGTCCTGACTTTC
NA	TRBV6-5	TRBJ2-1	NA	CASSYSRGPYNEQVF	TGTGCCAGCAGTTACTCCAGGGGACCCTACAATGAGCAGGTCTTC
TRBD1	TRBV19	TRBJ2-1	once	CASSIQGVYNEQFF	TGTGCCAGTAGTATACAGGGGGTCTACAATGAGCAGTTCTTC
NA	TRBV2	TRBJ2-7	NA	CASRLAQGYEQYF	TGTGCCAGCAGACTAGCCCAGGGATACGAGCAGTACTTC
NA	TRBV2	TRBJ1-1	few	CASGAGALNTEAFF	TGTGCCAGCGGGGCAGGGGCGCTGAACACTGAAGCTTTCTTT
NA	TRBV7-2	TRBJ2-7	large	CASSFAGLNYEQYF	TGTGCCAGCAGCTTCGCGGGTCTCAACTACGAGCAGTACTTC
NA	TRBV6-6	TRBJ1-2	once	CASSYIQVGGNYGYTF	TGTGCCAGCAGTTATATTCAGGTGGGGGGTAACTATGGCTACACCTTC
TRBD1	TRBV5-1	TRBJ1-5	NA	CASSAGQGYGQPQHF	TGCGCCAGCAGCGCGGGACAGGGATACGGTCAGCCCCAGCATTTT
NA	TRBV6-5	TRBJ1-6	NA	CASSYKGAYNSPLHF	TGTGCCAGCAGTTACAAGGGCGCCTATAATTCACCCCTCCACTTT
NA	TRBV5-8	TRBJ1-1	NA	CASSLTGFTEAFF	TGTGCCAGCAGCTTGACAGGGTTCACTGAAGCTTTCTTT
NA	TRBV2	TRBJ2-5	NA	CASSPWDQGGRETQYF	TGTGCCAGCAGCCCCTGGGATCAAGGGGGGAGAGAGACCCAGTACTTC
NA	TRBV5-6	TRBJ1-6	NA	CASSPGFRESRSPLHF	TGTGCCAGCAGCCCGGGGTTCCGGGAAAGTCGATCACCCCTCCACTTT
NA	TRBV7-2	TRBJ2-5	NA	CASSFGRQETQYF	TGTGCCAGCAGCTTTGGTCGGCAAGAGACCCAGTACTTC
NA	TRBV4-1	TRBJ2-1	NA	CASSILGLPYNEQFF	TGCGCCAGCAGCATTCTAGGACTACCTTACAATGAGCAGTTCTTC
TRBD1	TRBV5-1	TRBJ2-7	NA	CASSYRTGDEQYF	TGCGCCAGCAGCTACCGGACAGGGGACGAGCAGTACTTC
TRBD1	TRBV6-1	TRBJ1-4	NA	CASSEPTGTNEKLFF	TGTGCCAGCAGTGAACCGACAGGGACTAATGAAAAACTGTTTTTT
NA	TRBV7-3	TRBJ2-2	NA	CASSLTFTDHTGELFF	TGTGCCAGCAGCTTAACGTTTACGGATCACACCGGGGAGCTGTTTTTT
NA	TRBV7-2	TRBJ2-5	NA	CASSSPGRRETQYF	TGTGCCAGCAGCTCACCGGGACGCAGAGAGACCCAGTACTTC
NA	TRBV28	TRBJ1-5	few	CASSFLQVQPQHF	TGTGCCAGCAGTTTTCTGCAGGTTCAGCCCCAGCATTTT
NA	TRBV5-1	TRBJ2-7	NA	CASSLDYEQYF	TGCGCCAGCAGCTTGGACTACGAGCAGTACTTC
TRBD1	TRBV2	TRBJ2-7	NA	CASSEYDRVVGEQYF	TGTGCCAGCAGTGAATACGACAGGGTGGTGGGCGAGCAGTACTTC
NA	TRBV6-5	TRBJ1-4	medium-sized	CASSSGFGGSNEKLFF	TGTGCCAGCAGTTCAGGATTCGGCGGGTCTAATGAAAAACTGTTTTTT
NA	TRBV5-1	TRBJ2-1	few	CASSLAGVLNNEQFF	TGCGCCAGCAGCTTGGCGGGAGTTCTGAACAATGAGCAGTTCTTC
TRBD1	TRBV30	TRBJ2-7	NA	CAWSLPGQGTWRASEQYF	TGTGCCTGGAGTCTCCCGGGACAGGGAACATGGAGGGCATCCGAGCAGTACTTC
TRBD2	TRBV7-6	TRBJ2-7	NA	CASSLGVEGLWEDEQYF	TGTGCCAGCAGCTTGGGGGTAGAGGGACTATGGGAGGACGAGCAGTACTTC
TRBD2	TRBV27	TRBJ2-5	NA	CASSSTSGLWEQYF	TGTGCCAGCAGTTCGACTAGCGGACTTTGGGAGCAGTACTTC
TRBD1	TRBV7-9	TRBJ2-6	few	CASSYDRAGANVLTF	TGTGCCAGCAGCTACGACAGGGCTGGGGCCAACGTCCTGACTTTC
NA	TRBV11-2	TRBJ2-5	NA	CASSLQGSKSETQYF	TGTGCCAGCAGCTTACAGGGGTCAAAGTCGGAGACCCAGTACTTC
TRBD1	TRBV19	TRBJ1-2	NA	CASNDRDTGYTF	TGTGCCAGTAATGACAGGGATACTGGCTACACCTTC
NA	TRBV25-1	TRBJ1-4	NA	CASSEWGEKLFF	TGTGCCAGCAGTGAATGGGGTGAAAAACTGTTTTTT
TRBD2	TRBV18	TRBJ2-3	NA	CASSPRTSDTDTQYF	TGTGCCAGCTCACCTCGGACTAGCGACACAGATACGCAGTATTTT
TRBD1	TRBV29-1	TRBJ1-2	NA	CSIIPPGQGSGGYTF	TGCAGCATTATACCCCCGGGACAGGGAAGCGGTGGCTACACCTTC
NA	TRBV10-1	TRBJ2-7	few	CASSESPGYEQYF	TGCGCCAGCAGTGAGTCGCCAGGTTACGAGCAGTACTTC